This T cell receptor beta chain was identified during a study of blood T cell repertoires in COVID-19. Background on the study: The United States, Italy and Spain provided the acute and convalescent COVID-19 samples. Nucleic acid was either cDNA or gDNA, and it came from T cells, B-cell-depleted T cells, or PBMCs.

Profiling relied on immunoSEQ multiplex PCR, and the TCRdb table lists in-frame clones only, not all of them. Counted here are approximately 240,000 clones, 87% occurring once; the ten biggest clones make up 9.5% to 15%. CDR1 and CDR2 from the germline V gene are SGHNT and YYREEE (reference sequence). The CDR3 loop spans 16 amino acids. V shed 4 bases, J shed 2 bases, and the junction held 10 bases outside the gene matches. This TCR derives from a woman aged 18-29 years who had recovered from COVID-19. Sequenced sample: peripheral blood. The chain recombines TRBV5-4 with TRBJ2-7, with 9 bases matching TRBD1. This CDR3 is CASSLPFGQGTYEQYF. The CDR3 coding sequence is TGTGCCAGCAGCCTCCCTTTTGGACAGGGGACCTACGAGCAGTACTTC.